This T cell receptor (beta chain) was captured in a study of CD8 T cells in ankylosing spondylitis. Study-wide results and caveats: One TCR beta motif, made up of under ten highly homologous variants, appeared characteristic of ankylosing spondylitis blood.

TCRdb used MiXCR to reprocess the 5' RACE reads, holding one entry per CDR3 protein. The sample contains 670,000 or so distinct CDR3 sequences, about 20% of which appear only once. In the case of this clonotype: The antigen is undetermined.

Trimming took off 4 bases at V and 10 bases at J, with 14 bases between the two ends. This CDR3 region has 13 residues. The V gene's germline CDR1 is SGHDT and CDR2 YYEEEE. The chain is built from TRBV5-6 and TRBJ2-2, with D unclear. The sample taken for sequencing was blood, either unsorted or a sorted T cell fraction (not recorded which). This TCR was recovered from a male donor with ankylosing spondylitis. CDR3: CASSPEVGEELFF. The CDR3 nucleotides read TGTGCCAGCAGCCCCGAGGTTGGCGAGGAGCTGTTTTTT.